These T cell receptor beta chains were read from a single sample in a study of OX40 agonist ivuxolimab in advanced cancers. Repertoires were generated with immunoSEQ multiplex PCR, while TCRdb's copy carries only in-frame clones and drops some. In the table there are about 64,000 clones, less than 95% of which are singletons. The material sequenced was CD4+ or CD8+ T cells sorted from blood, taken in a trial of the OX40 agonist ivuxolimab. The source is an adult with an advanced solid tumor such as melanoma, head and neck, liver or kidney cancer. Both conserved end residues are part of each CDR3. The order of the fields is clone size, J gene, D gene, V gene, CDR3 protein, CDR3 DNA. A D gene is named only where the DNA matches it firmly. Clone size is stated in some rows and not others, as once, few, many or a class when expanded.

size: NA; J: TRBJ1-5; D: NA; V: TRBV7-9; CDR3: CASSLEGGQPQHF; DNA: TGTGCCAGCAGCCTCGAGGGGGGTCAACCCCAGCATTTT
size: NA; J: TRBJ2-1; D: TRBD2; V: TRBV29-1; CDR3: CSVGPLLTGTSLNNEQFF; DNA: TGCAGCGTTGGACCTCTTCTTACCGGGACTAGTTTGAACAATGAGCAGTTCTTC
size: NA; J: TRBJ2-7; D: TRBD2; V: TRBV7-8; CDR3: CASSTRTSGTYEQYF; DNA: TGTGCCAGCAGCACCCGGACTAGCGGGACCTACGAGCAGTACTTC
size: NA; J: TRBJ2-7; D: TRBD2; V: TRBV9; CDR3: CASSVGLAGNSYEQYF; DNA: TGTGCCAGCAGCGTAGGTTTAGCGGGGAACTCCTACGAGCAGTACTTC
size: NA; J: TRBJ2-3; D: TRBD1; V: TRBV11-3; CDR3: CASSFGQGTDTQYF; DNA: TGTGCCAGCAGCTTCGGACAGGGCACAGATACGCAGTATTTT
size: NA; J: TRBJ2-1; D: NA; V: TRBV29-1; CDR3: CSVEDERSYNEQFF; DNA: TGCAGCGTGGAGGATGAGAGGTCCTACAATGAGCAGTTCTTC
size: NA; J: TRBJ2-5; D: NA; V: TRBV5-1; CDR3: CASSLVGGGGETQYF; DNA: TGCGCCAGCAGCTTGGTGGGGGGGGGCGGGGAGACCCAGTACTTC
size: few; J: TRBJ2-5; D: NA; V: TRBV27; CDR3: CASSLSRAGETQYF; DNA: TGTGCCAGCAGTTTATCTCGGGCGGGAGAGACCCAGTACTTC
size: NA; J: TRBJ2-4; D: NA; V: TRBV18; CDR3: CASSPSVDRTTVQYF; DNA: TGTGCCAGCTCACCTTCTGTCGATCGAACTACGGTTCAGTACTTC
size: NA; J: TRBJ1-5; D: TRBD1; V: TRBV6-1; CDR3: CASATGGRNQPQHF; DNA: TGTGCCAGCGCCACAGGGGGCCGCAATCAGCCCCAGCATTTT
size: NA; J: TRBJ2-5; D: NA; V: TRBV6-5; CDR3: CASSYNVLSKETQYF; DNA: TGTGCCAGCAGTTACAATGTCCTCTCCAAAGAGACCCAGTACTTC
size: NA; J: TRBJ2-5; D: NA; V: TRBV15; CDR3: CATSSQGGYQETQYF; DNA: TGTGCCACCAGCTCCCAGGGGGGGTACCAAGAGACCCAGTACTTC
size: NA; J: TRBJ2-6; D: NA; V: TRBV19; CDR3: CASSIQTSGANVLTF; DNA: TGTGCCAGTAGTATTCAAACCTCTGGGGCCAACGTCCTGACTTTC
size: once; J: TRBJ1-4; D: NA; V: TRBV19; CDR3: CATVDRKEKLFF; DNA: TGTGCCACCGTAGACAGGAAAGAAAAACTGTTTTTT
size: NA; J: TRBJ2-3; D: NA; V: TRBV7-8; CDR3: CASSLSSLADTQYF; DNA: TGTGCCAGCAGCTTATCTAGCTTGGCAGATACGCAGTATTTT
size: NA; J: TRBJ2-7; D: NA; V: TRBV2; CDR3: CALGGLSEQYF; DNA: TGTGCGCTAGGGGGGTTGTCTGAGCAGTACTTC
size: NA; J: TRBJ1-6; D: NA; V: TRBV28; CDR3: CASRGERYNSPLHF; DNA: TGTGCCAGCAGGGGCGAGAGATATAATTCACCCCTCCACTTT
size: NA; J: TRBJ2-1; D: TRBD2; V: TRBV4-2; CDR3: CASSQALAGYYNEQFF; DNA: TGTGCCAGCAGCCAGGCATTAGCGGGGTATTACAATGAGCAGTTCTTC
size: NA; J: TRBJ1-1; D: NA; V: TRBV16; CDR3: CASSQSPVVTEAFF; DNA: TGTGCCAGCAGCCAATCCCCAGTGGTCACTGAAGCTTTCTTT
size: NA; J: TRBJ1-2; D: NA; V: TRBV6-1; CDR3: CASSAGGPGYGYTF; DNA: TGTGCCAGCAGTGCGGGGGGGCCTGGCTATGGCTACACCTTC
size: NA; J: TRBJ2-7; D: NA; V: TRBV7-8; CDR3: CASSLGGREQYF; DNA: TGTGCCAGCAGCTTAGGAGGGCGCGAGCAGTACTTC
size: NA; J: TRBJ1-1; D: TRBD1; V: TRBV5-1; CDR3: CASSLTGVEAFF; DNA: TGCGCCAGCAGCTTGACAGGGGTTGAAGCTTTCTTT
size: NA; J: TRBJ2-4; D: NA; V: TRBV5-1; CDR3: CASSWATGAKNIQYF; DNA: TGCGCCAGCAGCTGGGCGACAGGAGCCAAAAACATTCAGTACTTC
size: NA; J: TRBJ2-7; D: TRBD2; V: TRBV4-1; CDR3: CASSQEGGLARRYEQYF; DNA: TGCGCCAGCAGCCAAGAAGGGGGACTAGCGAGACGCTACGAGCAGTACTTC
size: NA; J: TRBJ1-2; D: NA; V: TRBV14; CDR3: CASNPRRSGVLYGYTF; DNA: TGTGCCAGCAACCCAAGACGTAGTGGGGTCCTCTATGGCTACACCTTC
size: NA; J: TRBJ2-2; D: TRBD2; V: TRBV10-3; CDR3: CAISVGGGLAGELFF; DNA: TGTGCCATCAGTGTTGGGGGAGGGTTGGCCGGGGAGCTGTTTTTT